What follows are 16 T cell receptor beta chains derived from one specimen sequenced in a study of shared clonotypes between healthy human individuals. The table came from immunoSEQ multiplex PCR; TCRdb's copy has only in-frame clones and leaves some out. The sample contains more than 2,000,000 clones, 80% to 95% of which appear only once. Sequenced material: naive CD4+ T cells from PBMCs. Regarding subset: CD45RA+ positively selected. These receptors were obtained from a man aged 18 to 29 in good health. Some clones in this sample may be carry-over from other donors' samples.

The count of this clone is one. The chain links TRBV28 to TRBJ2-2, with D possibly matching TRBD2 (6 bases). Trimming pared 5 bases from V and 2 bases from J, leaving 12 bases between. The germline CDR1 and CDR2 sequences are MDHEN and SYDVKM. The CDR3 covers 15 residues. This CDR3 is CASSVGGINTGELFF. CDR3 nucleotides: TGTGCCAGCAGTGTAGGCGGGATAAACACCGGGGAGCTGTTTTTT.

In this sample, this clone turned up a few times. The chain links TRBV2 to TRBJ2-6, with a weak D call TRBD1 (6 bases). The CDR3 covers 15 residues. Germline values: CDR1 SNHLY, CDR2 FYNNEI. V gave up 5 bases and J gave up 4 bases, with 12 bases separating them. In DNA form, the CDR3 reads TGTGCCAGCAGTCCGGACAGTGGGGGGGCCAACGTCCTGACTTTC. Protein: CASSPDSGGANVLTF. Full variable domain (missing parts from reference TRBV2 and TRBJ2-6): EPEVTQTPSHQVTQMGQEVILRCVPISNHLYFYWYRQILGQKVEFLVSFYNNEISEKSEIFDDQFSVERPDGSNFTLKIRSTKLEDSAMYFCASSPDSGGANVLTFGAGSRLTVL.

CDR3 coding DNA: TGTGCCCCGCAGCGGACCGGACAGTTCTTC. Its translation is CAPQRTGQFF. J is TRBJ2-1 and V is TRBV10-3, with D perhaps matching TRBD2 (5 bases). The V gene's germline CDR1 is ENHRY and CDR2 SYGVKD. The CDR3 is 10 amino acids. Trimming cost V 11 bases and J 13 bases, with 15 bases left between them.

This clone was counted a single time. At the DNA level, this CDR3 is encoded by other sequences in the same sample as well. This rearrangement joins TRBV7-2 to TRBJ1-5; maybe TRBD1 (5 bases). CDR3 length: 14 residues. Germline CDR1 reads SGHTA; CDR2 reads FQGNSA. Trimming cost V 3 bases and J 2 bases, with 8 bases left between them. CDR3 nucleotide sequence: TGTGCCAGCAGCTTCGACAGAGGCAATCAGCCCCAGCATTTT. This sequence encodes CASSFDRGNQPQHF.

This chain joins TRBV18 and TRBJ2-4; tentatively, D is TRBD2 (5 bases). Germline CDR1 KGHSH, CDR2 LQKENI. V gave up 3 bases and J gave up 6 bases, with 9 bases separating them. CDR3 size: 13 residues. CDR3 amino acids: CASSPEVGNIQYF. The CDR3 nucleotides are TGTGCCAGCTCACCGGAGGTGGGAAACATTCAGTACTTC.

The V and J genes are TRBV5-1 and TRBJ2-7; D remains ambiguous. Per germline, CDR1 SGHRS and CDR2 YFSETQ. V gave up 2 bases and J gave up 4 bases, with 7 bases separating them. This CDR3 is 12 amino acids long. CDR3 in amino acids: CASSFFGYEQYF. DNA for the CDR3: TGCGCCAGCAGCTTCTTTGGTTACGAGCAGTACTTC.

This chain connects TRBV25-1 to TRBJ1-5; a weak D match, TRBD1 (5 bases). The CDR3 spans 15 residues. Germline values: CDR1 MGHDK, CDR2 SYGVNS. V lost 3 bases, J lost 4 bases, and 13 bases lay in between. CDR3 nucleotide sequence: TGTGCCAGCAGTGATTTGGGGACCCAAAATCAGCCCCAGCATTTT. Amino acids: CASSDLGTQNQPQHF. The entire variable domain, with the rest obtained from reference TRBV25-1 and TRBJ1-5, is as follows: EADIYQTPRYLVIGTGKKITLECSQTMGHDKMYWYQQDPGMELHLIHYSYGVNSTEKGDLSSESTVSRIRTEHFPLTLESARPSHTSQYLCASSDLGTQNQPQHFGDGTRLSIL.

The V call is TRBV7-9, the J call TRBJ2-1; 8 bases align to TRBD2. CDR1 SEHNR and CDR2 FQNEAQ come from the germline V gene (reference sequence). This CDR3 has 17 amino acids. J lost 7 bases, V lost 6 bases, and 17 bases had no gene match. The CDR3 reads CASRPRPGLVSWNEQFF. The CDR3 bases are TGTGCCAGCAGACCCCGTCCGGGACTAGTGTCTTGGAATGAGCAGTTCTTC.

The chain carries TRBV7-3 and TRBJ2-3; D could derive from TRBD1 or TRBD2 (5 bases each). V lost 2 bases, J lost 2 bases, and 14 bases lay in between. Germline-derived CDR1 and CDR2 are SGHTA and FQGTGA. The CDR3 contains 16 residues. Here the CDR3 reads CASSLDGDPSTDTQYF. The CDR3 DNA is TGTGCCAGCAGCTTAGACGGGGACCCCTCCACAGATACGCAGTATTTT.

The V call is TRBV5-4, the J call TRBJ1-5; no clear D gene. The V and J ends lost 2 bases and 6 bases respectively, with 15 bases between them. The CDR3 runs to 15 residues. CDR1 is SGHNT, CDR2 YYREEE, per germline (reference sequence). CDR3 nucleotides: TGTGCCAGCAGCTTAACACCGATTAGCGGTCAGCCCCAGCATTTT. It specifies CASSLTPISGQPQHF. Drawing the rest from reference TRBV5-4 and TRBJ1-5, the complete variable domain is ETGVTQSPTHLIKTRGQQVTLRCSSQSGHNTVSWYQQALGQGPQFIFQYYREEENGRGNFPPRFSGLQFPNYSSELNVNALELDDSALYLCASSLTPISGQPQHFGDGTRLSIL.

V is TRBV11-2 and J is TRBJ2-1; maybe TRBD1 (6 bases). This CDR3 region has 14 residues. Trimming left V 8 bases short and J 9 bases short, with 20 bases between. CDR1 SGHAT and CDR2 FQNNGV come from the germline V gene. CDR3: CASRTQGFGAEQFF. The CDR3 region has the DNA TGTGCCAGCCGCACACAGGGTTTTGGAGCTGAGCAGTTCTTC.

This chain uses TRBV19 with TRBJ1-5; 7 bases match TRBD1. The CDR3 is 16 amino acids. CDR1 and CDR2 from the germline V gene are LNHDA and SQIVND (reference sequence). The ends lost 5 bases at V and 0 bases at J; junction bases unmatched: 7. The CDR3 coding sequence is TGTGCCAGTAGTCCCCTACAGGGGCTTAGCAATCAGCCCCAGCATTTT. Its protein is CASSPLQGLSNQPQHF.

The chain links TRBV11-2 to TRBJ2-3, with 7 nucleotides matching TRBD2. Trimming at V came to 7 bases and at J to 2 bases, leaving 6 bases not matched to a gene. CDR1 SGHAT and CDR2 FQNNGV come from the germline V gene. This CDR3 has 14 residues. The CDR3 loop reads CASNDGGNTDTQYF. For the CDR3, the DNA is TGTGCCAGCAACGACGGGGGGAACACAGATACGCAGTATTTT.

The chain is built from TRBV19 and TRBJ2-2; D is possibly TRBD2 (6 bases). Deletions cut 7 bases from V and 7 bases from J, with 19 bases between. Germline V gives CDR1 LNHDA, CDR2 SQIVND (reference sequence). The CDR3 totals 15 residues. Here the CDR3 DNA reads TGTGCCAGTATGGTAGTGGGAGGAGGCGGCGGGGAGCTGTTTTTT. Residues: CASMVVGGGGGELFF.

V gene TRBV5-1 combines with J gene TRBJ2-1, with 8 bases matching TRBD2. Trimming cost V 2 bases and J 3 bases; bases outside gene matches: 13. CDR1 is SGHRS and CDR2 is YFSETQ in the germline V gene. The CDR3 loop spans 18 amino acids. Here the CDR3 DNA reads TGCGCCAGCAGCTTATCTGGTGGAGCGGGAGCCTACTACAATGAGCAGTTCTTC. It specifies CASSLSGGAGAYYNEQFF.

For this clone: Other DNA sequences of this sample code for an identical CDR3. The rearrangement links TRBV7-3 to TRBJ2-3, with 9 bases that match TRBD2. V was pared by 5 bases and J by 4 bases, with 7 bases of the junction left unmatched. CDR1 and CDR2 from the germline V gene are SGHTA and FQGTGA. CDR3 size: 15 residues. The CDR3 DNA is TGTGCCAGCAGCAGATTAGCGGGAGTGGCAGATACGCAGTATTTT. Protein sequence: CASSRLAGVADTQYF.